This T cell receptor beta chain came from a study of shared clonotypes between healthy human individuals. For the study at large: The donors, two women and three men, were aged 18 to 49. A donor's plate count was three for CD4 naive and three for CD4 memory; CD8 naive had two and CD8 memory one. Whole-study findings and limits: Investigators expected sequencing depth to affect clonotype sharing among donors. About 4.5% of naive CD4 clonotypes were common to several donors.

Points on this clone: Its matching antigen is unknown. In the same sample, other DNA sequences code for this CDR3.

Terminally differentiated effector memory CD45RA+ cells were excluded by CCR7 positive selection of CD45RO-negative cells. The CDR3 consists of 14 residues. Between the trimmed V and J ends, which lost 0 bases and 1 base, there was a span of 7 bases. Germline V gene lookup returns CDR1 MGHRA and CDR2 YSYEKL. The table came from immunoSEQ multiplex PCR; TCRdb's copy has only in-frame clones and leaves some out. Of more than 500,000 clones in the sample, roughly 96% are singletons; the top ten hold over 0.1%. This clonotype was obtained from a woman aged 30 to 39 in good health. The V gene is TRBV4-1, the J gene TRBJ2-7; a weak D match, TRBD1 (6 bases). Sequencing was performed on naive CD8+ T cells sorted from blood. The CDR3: CASSQEQGSYEQYF. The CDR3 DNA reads TGCGCCAGCAGCCAAGAACAGGGATCCTACGAGCAGTACTTC.